This note documents a single T cell receptor (beta chain) sequence. This specimen belongs to a study of T cell changes during pregnancy in multiple sclerosis. The repertoire was sequenced with immunoSEQ multiplex PCR; TCRdb's copy has only in-frame clones and lacks some. The sample has fewer than 80,000 clones, 70% to 90% seen once. Sequencing used peripheral blood, obtained in the first trimester of pregnancy. The TCR comes from a female donor in good health, enrolled as a control in a pregnancy study.

In DNA, the CDR3 is TGTGCCTGGAGTGTAGCGGGAGAAGCCCTCGGGGAGCAGTTCTTC. Translating it yields CAWSVAGEALGEQFF. The chain joins TRBV30 to TRBJ2-1; TRBD2 matches at 8 bases. V lost 0 bases and J lost 10; bases outside the gene matches: 11. CDR3 length equals 15 residues. The V gene's germline CDR1 is GTSNPN and CDR2 SVGIG (reference sequence). Full variable domain (remainder filled in from reference TRBV30 and TRBJ2-1): SQTIHQWPATLVQPVGSPLSLECTVEGTSNPNLYWYRQAAGRGLQLLFYSVGIGQISSEVPQNLSASRPQDRQFILSSKKLLLSDSGFYLCAWSVAGEALGEQFFGPGTRLTVL.